Following are 23 T cell receptor beta chains from one sample sequenced in a study of identical twins listed by TCRdb under 2016. Receptor amplification or capture employed 5' RACE. The run used an Illumina HiSeq 2000. The raw public data were reprocessed by TCRdb itself: fastp quality trimming at Q25, MiXCR clonotype calling, in-frame beta chains only. Each entry is one CDR3 protein sequence, shown with its most common DNA and genes. The sample table records roughly 1.6 million distinct CDR3 sequences; around 29% of these occur just once. The top ten clonotypes cover approximately 0.25% of the sample. The source material was cord blood. These receptors were collected from a newborn girl in good health.

The chain uses TRBV6-1 and TRBJ1-4, with 7 bases aligning to TRBD1. The CDR3 runs 14 residues. Germline loops: CDR1 MNHNS, CDR2 SASEGT. After removal of 9 bases from V and 5 bases from J, the junction contained 9 bases not matched to a gene. CDR3 sequence (DNA): TGTGCCAGTAGGGGGGACAGATTGAATGAAAAACTGTTTTTT. This sequence encodes CASRGDRLNEKLFF.

The sample holds one count of this clonotype. One junction end does not reproduce the germline sequence, and a read error may be involved. The chain uses TRBV7-6 and TRBJ1-6, with no clear D. CDR3 length: 15 residues. Germline CDR1 reads SGHVS; CDR2 reads FNYEAQ. The CDR3 region has the DNA TGTGCCAGCAGCTCAAGCGCACGGCGTAATTCACCCCCCCACTTT. Translating it yields CASSSSARRNSPPHF.

As regards this clonotype: A much bigger clone sits one base away, suggesting this may be a read error. V and J are TRBV10-3 and TRBJ2-3, with D hard to call. This CDR3 comprises 14 residues. Trimming left V 8 bases short and J 2 bases short, with 14 bases between. From germline, CDR1 is ENHRY and CDR2 SYGVKD. The CDR3 here is CAIGANSFTDTQYF. CDR3 coding DNA: TGTGCCATCGGTGCGAACAGCTTCACAGATACGCAGTATTTT.

This clonotype turned up a few times. The chain carries TRBV20-1 and TRBJ1-1; 7 nucleotides line up with TRBD1. V gave up 0 bases and J gave up 0 bases; unmatched junction bases: 7. This CDR3 is 16 amino acids long. Looked up from germline, CDR1 is DFQATT and CDR2 is SNEGSKA (reference sequence). CDR3 nucleotide sequence: TGCAGTGCTAGAGATGCCAGGGGGTACATGAACACTGAAGCTTTCTTT. It translates to CSARDARGYMNTEAFF.

This clonotype has a single count. The chain combines TRBV6-1 with TRBJ2-7, with 8 bases fitting TRBD1. The CDR3 extends over 14 amino acids. The V gene end was trimmed by 6 bases and the J gene end by 2 bases; junction bases not matched to a gene: 6. The germline V gene encodes CDR1 MNHNS and CDR2 SASEGT. The CDR3 is CASRGRGQTYEQYF. CDR3 nucleotide sequence: TGTGCCAGCAGAGGCAGGGGGCAGACCTACGAGCAGTACTTC.

Comments on this clonotype: Germline is not matched at one junction end, which may reflect a read error. This rearrangement joins TRBV27 to TRBJ2-7; unclear D gene. The CDR3 is 14 amino acids. Germline CDR1 and CDR2: MNHEY and SMNVEV (reference sequence). CDR3 bases: TGCGCCAGCAGTTTAGGAGTGCCGTACAATGAGCAGTACTTC. It translates to CASSLGVPYNEQYF.

The gene calls are TRBV6-1 and TRBJ1-2; D ambiguous. Germline V lookup: CDR1 MNHNS, CDR2 SASEGT. This CDR3 spans 14 amino acids. The V end lost 2 bases, the J end lost 4 bases, and 11 bases lay between the germline ends. The CDR3 here is CASSEPGRRYGYTF. CDR3 DNA: TGTGCCAGCAGTGAACCTGGCAGGCGCTATGGCTACACCTTC.

Concerning this clonotype: This may stem from a read error, because a much larger clone lies one nucleotide away. This chain uses TRBV11-2 with TRBJ2-1, with D unclear. Germline CDR1 is SGHAT and CDR2 is FQNNGV. The CDR3 sequence is 13 residues long. CDR3 in DNA: TGTGCCGGCAGCTTAGACCGGAACAATGAGCAGTTCTTC. Translation gives CAGSLDRNNEQFF.

In this sample, this clonotype turned up a few times. The chain links TRBV18 to TRBJ1-4; D is uncertain. Germline assignment: CDR1 KGHSH and CDR2 LQKENI. This CDR3 has 14 residues. Trimming shortened V by 3 bases and J by 5 bases, and 10 bases separated the two germline ends. The CDR3 DNA is TGTGCCAGCTCACCTGGAGGCCAAAATGAAAAACTGTTTTTT. This encodes CASSPGGQNEKLFF.

This clonotype was counted a few times. The chain couples TRBV6-1 to TRBJ1-6; no definite D call. The CDR3 is 15 amino acids. Per germline, CDR1 MNHNS and CDR2 SASEGT. Trimming took 2 bases from V and 10 from J, leaving 15 bases between them. CDR3 amino acids: CASSEPGTGRSPLHF. The DNA of the CDR3 is TGTGCCAGCAGTGAACCGGGCACGGGGAGGTCACCCCTCCACTTT.

This sequence joins TRBV6-5 and TRBJ2-1, with 10 bases that match TRBD2. There are 16 residues in the CDR3. V trimming: 0 bases; J trimming: 8 bases; junction bases outside the gene matches: 7. The germline V gene encodes CDR1 MNHEY and CDR2 SVGAGI. CDR3 coding DNA: TGTGCCAGCAGTTACTCCAGGGCTAGCGGGAGCTATGAGCAGTTCTTC. This codes for CASSYSRASGSYEQFF.

This rearrangement joins TRBV12-5 to TRBJ2-7, with TRBD1 identical over 9 bases. V lost 1 base and J lost 1; bases outside the gene matches: 2. The CDR3 sequence is 15 residues long. Per germline, CDR1 LGHNT and CDR2 FRNRAP. The CDR3 sequence is CASGLGQGESYEQYF. CDR3 sequence (DNA): TGTGCTAGTGGTTTGGGACAGGGGGAATCCTACGAGCAGTACTTC.

This rearrangement joins TRBV19 to TRBJ2-3; D uncertain. This CDR3 contains 14 residues. The germline V gene encodes CDR1 LNHDA and CDR2 SQIVND (reference sequence). The V gene lost 3 bases and the J gene lost 2 bases, with 9 bases spanning the gap. The CDR3 sequence: CASSMVLTTDTQYF. The CDR3 region has the DNA TGTGCCAGTAGTATGGTCCTCACCACAGATACGCAGTATTTT. Variable domain in full (rest from reference TRBV19 and TRBJ2-3): DGGITQSPKYLFRKEGQNVTLSCEQNLNHDAMYWYRQDPGQGLRLIYYSQIVNDFQKGDIAEGYSVSREKKESFPLTVTSAQKNPTAFYLCASSMVLTTDTQYFGPGTRLTVL.

CDR3 sequence reads: CASGPSFSNRGINTEAFF. The CDR3 bases are TGTGCTAGTGGCCCGTCTTTTTCGAACAGGGGGATAAACACTGAAGCTTTCTTT. The chain combines TRBV12-5 with TRBJ1-1; TRBD1 matches at 8 bases. The V and J ends lost 6 bases and 2 bases, in that order; junction bases with no gene match: 17. This CDR3 has 18 residues. From germline, CDR1 is LGHNT and CDR2 FRNRAP.

The chain uses TRBV6-1 and TRBJ1-4; D possibly corresponds to TRBD1 (5 bases). Per the germline V gene, CDR1 is MNHNS and CDR2 is SASEGT. Trimming removed 1 base from V and 11 bases from J, with 17 bases in between. This CDR3 comprises 15 residues. Here the CDR3 DNA reads TGTGCCAGCAGTGAAGGGAGTAGGGGACTCTGGAAACTGTTTTTT. Its translation is CASSEGSRGLWKLFF.

The V and J genes are TRBV28 and TRBJ2-5; D possibly corresponds to TRBD1 (6 bases). The CDR3 covers 14 residues. The V gene's germline CDR1 is MDHEN and CDR2 SYDVKM. V gave up 10 bases and J gave up 0 bases, with 15 bases separating them. This CDR3 is CATKDYRDQETQYF. The CDR3, as DNA: TGTGCCACCAAAGACTACAGGGACCAAGAGACCCAGTACTTC.

The chain is built from TRBV7-8 and TRBJ2-7, with 7 bases matching TRBD1. The CDR3 contains 13 residues. Germline V CDR1 and CDR2: SGHVS, FQNEAQ. J was trimmed by 5 bases and V by 5 bases; bases with no gene match: 6. The CDR3 coding sequence is TGTGCCAGCAGCCACGACAGGGTGGACGAGCAGTACTTC. It translates to CASSHDRVDEQYF.

The chain links TRBV20-1 to TRBJ2-5, with D possibly being TRBD1 or TRBD2 (5 bases each). Trimming removed 8 bases at V and 0 bases at J, with 16 bases between. CDR1 is DFQATT and CDR2 is SNEGSKA in the germline V gene (reference sequence). The CDR3 contains 14 residues. The CDR3 region is CSSTGTLHQETQYF. The CDR3 DNA is TGCAGTTCTACCGGGACCTTGCACCAAGAGACCCAGTACTTC.

This clonotype has just a few counts. The chain uses TRBV2 and TRBJ2-3, with unresolved D. Germline values: CDR1 SNHLY, CDR2 FYNNEI. The CDR3 covers 14 residues. Trimming pared 4 bases from V and 2 bases from J, leaving 10 bases between. DNA for the CDR3: TGTGCCAGCAGTGTCGCGTGGGCCACAGATACGCAGTATTTT. Protein sequence: CASSVAWATDTQYF. Variable domain in full (rest from reference TRBV2 and TRBJ2-3): EPEVTQTPSHQVTQMGQEVILRCVPISNHLYFYWYRQILGQKVEFLVSFYNNEISEKSEIFDDQFSVERPDGSNFTLKIRSTKLEDSAMYFCASSVAWATDTQYFGPGTRLTVL.

V is TRBV11-2 and J is TRBJ2-1; a possible D gene is TRBD1 (5 bases). Germline lookup yields CDR1 SGHAT and CDR2 FQNNGV. CDR3 length: 12 amino acids. V was cut by 4 bases and J by 8 bases, with 9 bases left in between. As DNA, the CDR3 is TGTGCCAGCAGCTCAGGGAATGATGAGCAGTTCTTC. This translates into CASSSGNDEQFF.

The chain uses TRBV29-1 and TRBJ1-1; D is unresolved. CDR1 and CDR2 (germline): SQVTM, ANQGSEA. Trimming stripped 4 bases from V and 7 bases from J, with 10 bases between. The CDR3 is 11 residues long. The CDR3 here is CSVGGFVEAFF. The DNA of the CDR3 is TGCAGCGTTGGAGGGTTCGTTGAAGCTTTCTTT.

In its sample, this clonotype was seen a few times. The chain links TRBV7-2 to TRBJ1-2, with D possibly being TRBD1 (5 bases). Per the germline V gene, CDR1 is SGHTA and CDR2 is FQGNSA. Trimming shortened V by 5 bases and J by 5 bases, and 15 bases separated the two germline ends. This CDR3 comprises 14 residues. CDR3 coding DNA: TGTGCCAGCAGCGGGGGGAAGCGTTTGTATGGCTACACCTTC. Translation gives CASSGGKRLYGYTF. Drawing the rest from reference TRBV7-2 and TRBJ1-2, the complete variable domain is GAGVSQSPSNKVTEKGKDVELRCDPISGHTALYWYRQSLGQGLEFLIYFQGNSAPDKSGLPSDRFSAERTGGSVSTLTIQRTQQEDSAVYLCASSGGKRLYGYTFGSGTRLTVV.

Only a few counts were recorded for this clonotype. This chain links TRBV7-7 with TRBJ2-1; the D is unclear. This CDR3 is 15 amino acids long. V lost 1 base and J 5 bases, leaving 12 bases between the germline ends. Germline CDR1 and CDR2: SSHAT and FNYEAQ (reference sequence). This CDR3 reads CASSLGPGPNNEQFF. CDR3 DNA sequence: TGTGCCAGCAGCTTAGGGCCCGGACCCAACAATGAGCAGTTCTTC.